A single sample is the source of the 32 T cell receptor beta chains below, sequenced in a study of T-cell reconstitution after alpha-beta-depleted transplantation in children. Study-wide findings and caveats: Newly produced T cells mostly accounted for T-cell counts and diversity one year post-transplant.

Their cognate antigens are unknown. Construction of the TCRbeta library involved unique molecular identifiers. Each CDR3 protein gets one entry after TCRdb re-called the PCR reads with MiXCR. The sample has some 300,000 distinct CDR3 sequences, less than 9.5% seen once. Sequences were derived from peripheral blood, sampled 360 days after TCRalphabeta/CD19-depleted stem cell transplant. These receptors originate from a female patient aged 2-9 years who had a stem cell transplant for Fanconi anemia, so the T cells may come from the graft donor.

This clonotype was counted at least ten times. The chain links TRBV15 to TRBJ2-5; D not resolved. CDR3 size: 15 residues. Trimming shortened V by 3 bases and J by 3 bases, and 14 bases separated the two germline ends. Germline V gene lookup returns CDR1 LNHNV and CDR2 YYDKDF (reference sequence). The CDR3 nucleotides read TGTGCCACCAGCAGGGTCAACGACGGAGAAGAGACCCAGTACTTC. Encoded protein: CATSRVNDGEETQYF.

This clonotype was recorded at least ten times. V usage is TRBV21-1 and J usage is TRBJ2-2; TRBD1, as called in the table, went unchecked against the DNA. TRBV21-1 is a documented pseudogene. The CDR3 runs 16 residues. CDR3 in DNA: TGTGCCAGCAGCAAGGGGGACAGGGACAACACCGGGGAGCTGTTTTTT. It translates to CASSKGDRDNTGELFF.

This clonotype occurred many times. The rearrangement joins TRBV20-1 to TRBJ1-1, with D possibly matching TRBD1 (5 bases). V lost 6 bases, J lost 0 bases, and 14 bases lay in between. The germline gives CDR1 DFQATT, CDR2 SNEGSKA (reference sequence). This CDR3 region has 14 residues. The CDR3 protein is CSATSYRLNTEAFF. In DNA, the CDR3 is TGCAGTGCAACGTCCTACAGGTTGAACACTGAAGCTTTCTTT.

This clonotype appeared a few times. V is TRBV18 and J is TRBJ2-2; 7 bases are shared with TRBD1. The CDR3 runs 15 residues. Losses at the gene ends were 6 bases for V and 3 bases for J; bases not matched to a gene: 7. The germline V gene encodes CDR1 KGHSH and CDR2 LQKENI. CDR3 sequence (DNA): TGTGCCAGCTCCGCGACAGGGTCGGACACCGGGGAGCTGTTTTTT. Protein: CASSATGSDTGELFF.

This clonotype was seen more than once but under ten times. V is TRBV6-5 and J is TRBJ1-4, with 11 positions matching TRBD1. CDR3 length equals 16 residues. With 4 bases clipped from V and 7 bases from J, the junction kept 8 bases outside the gene matches. Germline loops: CDR1 MNHEY, CDR2 SVGAGI. The CDR3 protein is CASSFGSGQGGEKLFF. Here the CDR3 DNA reads TGTGCCAGCAGTTTCGGGTCGGGACAGGGGGGTGAAAAACTGTTTTTT.

This clonotype occurred many times. The rearrangement uses TRBV12-3 or TRBV12-4 and TRBJ1-6, with D maybe TRBD1 (6 bases). The CDR3 contains 15 residues. Between the trimmed V and J ends, which lost 3 bases and 5 bases, there was a span of 11 bases. CDR3 region: CASSFARGDNSPLHF. DNA for the CDR3: TGTGCCAGCAGTTTTGCCAGGGGCGATAATTCACCCCTCCACTTT.

This clonotype was picked up many times. The chain employs TRBV12-3 or TRBV12-4 and TRBJ2-3; D remains unclear. The V and J ends lost 3 bases and 4 bases respectively, with 11 bases between them. This CDR3 contains 14 residues. The chain's CDR3 is CASSFLPAPDTQYF. The CDR3 nucleotides are TGTGCCAGCAGTTTTCTCCCAGCTCCAGATACGCAGTATTTT.

In its sample, this clonotype was seen a few times. V usage is TRBV5-1 and J usage is TRBJ2-2; D ambiguous. The CDR3 consists of 15 residues. V dropped 0 bases and J dropped 5 bases, with 11 bases sitting between them. CDR1 and CDR2 (germline): SGHRS, YFSETQ. The CDR3 DNA follows: TGCGCCAGCAGCTTGGGCAGTCTGGTTACCGGGGAGCTGTTTTTT. It encodes CASSLGSLVTGELFF.

This clonotype showed up many times. For the CDR3, the DNA is TGTGCCAGCAGCGTAGAGGATACGCAGTATTTT. Encoded protein: CASSVEDTQYF. The chain is built from TRBV9 and TRBJ2-3, with D uncertain. CDR3 length: 11 amino acids. Germline CDR1 reads SGDLS; CDR2 reads YYNGEE. V was trimmed by 0 bases and J by 6 bases, leaving 2 bases between them.

This clonotype has at least ten counts. This chain connects TRBV29-1 to TRBJ2-1; a possible D gene is TRBD2 (5 bases). Germline assignment: CDR1 SQVTM and CDR2 ANQGSEA. The V end lost 4 bases, the J end lost 10 bases, and 8 bases lay between the germline ends. The CDR3 sequence is 10 residues long. The CDR3 DNA reads as TGCAGCGTTGGGGTAGCGGAGCAGTTCTTC. This translates into CSVGVAEQFF.

This clonotype was seen more than once but under ten times. V is TRBV11-1 and J is TRBJ2-5; TRBD2 matches 8 bases. This CDR3 spans 20 amino acids. Germline V gene lookup returns CDR1 SGHAT and CDR2 FQDESV (reference sequence). Trimming at V came to 1 base and at J to 4 bases, leaving 20 bases not matched to a gene. CDR3 in amino acids: CASSLGHVSGNTFLVETQYF. CDR3 sequence (DNA): TGTGCCAGCAGCTTAGGACACGTTAGCGGGAATACCTTCCTCGTAGAGACCCAGTACTTC.

This clonotype has ten or more counts. The gene calls are TRBV9 and TRBJ2-3, with 14 bases identical to TRBD2. The J segment lost 0 bases and the V segment lost 3 bases, leaving 12 bases of the junction unmatched. The CDR3 spans 20 residues. Germline V gene lookup returns CDR1 SGDLS and CDR2 YYNGEE. The chain's CDR3 is CASSARLAGGPYSSTDTQYF. In DNA form, the CDR3 reads TGTGCCAGCAGCGCGAGACTAGCGGGGGGGCCTTATTCAAGCACAGATACGCAGTATTTT.

This clonotype was found many times. The chain has TRBV4-2 and TRBJ1-4; D is unclear. The CDR3 is 15 amino acids. V was cut by 0 bases and J by 11 bases, with 16 bases left in between. CDR1 LGHNA and CDR2 YNFKEQ come from the germline V gene. CDR3 coding DNA: TGTGCCAGCAGCCAAGATCCAGACGGATATTTGAAACTGTTTTTT. It codes for CASSQDPDGYLKLFF.

This clonotype came up a few times. This chain uses TRBV25-1 with TRBJ1-1, with TRBD1 as a possible D gene (5 bases). Germline V gene data show CDR1 as MGHDK and CDR2 as SYGVNS. The CDR3 extends over 11 amino acids. The ends were cut back, 10 bases at V and 3 bases at J, with 9 bases in the middle. The CDR3 DNA reads TGTGCCACCAGGGACTACACTGAAGCTTTCTTT. It is translated as CATRDYTEAFF.

This rearrangement joins TRBV18 to TRBJ1-1; 7 nucleotides align to TRBD1. Germline lookup yields CDR1 KGHSH and CDR2 LQKENI. The CDR3 runs to 15 residues. V lost 6 bases and J lost 1; bases outside the gene matches: 8. CDR3 in amino acids: CASSSSGGWNTEAFF. The CDR3 coding sequence is TGTGCCAGCTCTTCTTCAGGGGGGTGGAACACTGAAGCTTTCTTT.

The genes are TRBV4-1 and TRBJ2-3; D is perhaps TRBD2 (5 bases). V lost 5 bases to trimming and J lost 1 base, with 10 bases between them. CDR3 length equals 14 residues. Germline V gene lookup returns CDR1 MGHRA and CDR2 YSYEKL. Here the CDR3 reads CASSDGVGTDTQYF. For the CDR3, the DNA is TGCGCCAGCAGCGACGGGGTGGGCACAGATACGCAGTATTTT.

This clonotype was seen a handful of times. DNA of the CDR3: TGTGCCAGTCGAACCCTCCTTGGGCCCGGGGAGACCCAGTACTTC. The encoded protein is CASRTLLGPGETQYF. The rearrangement links TRBV5-4 to TRBJ2-5; D unclear. The V and J ends lost 8 bases and 5 bases respectively, with 22 bases between them. The V gene's germline CDR1 is SGHNT and CDR2 YYREEE (reference sequence). This CDR3 is built from 15 residues.

This clonotype was recorded at least ten times. V is TRBV20-1 and J is TRBJ1-1; 7 bases line up with TRBD1. The V and J ends lost 6 bases and 7 bases, in that order; junction bases with no gene match: 11. The length of the CDR3 is 13 residues. CDR1 and CDR2 (germline): DFQATT, SNEGSKA (reference sequence). CDR3 DNA: TGCAGTGCAGAATTACGGACAGGCCTTGAAGCTTTCTTT. Its protein product is CSAELRTGLEAFF.

This clonotype was picked up many times. This chain links TRBV4-2 with TRBJ2-3, with unresolved D. Trimming removed 2 bases from V and 4 bases from J, with 7 bases in between. This CDR3 spans 13 amino acids. The V gene's germline CDR1 is LGHNA and CDR2 YNFKEQ. In DNA, the CDR3 is TGTGCCAGCAGCCAACCTGCCGCAGATACGCAGTATTTT. Its translation: CASSQPAADTQYF.

This clonotype was seen ten or more times. The chain employs TRBV12-3 or TRBV12-4 and TRBJ2-5, with 9 bases that match TRBD2. This CDR3 is built from 16 residues. With V trimmed by 3 bases and J by 1 base, 6 bases remained unmatched. The CDR3 loop is CASSFGLAIAQETQYF. The CDR3 bases are TGTGCCAGCAGTTTCGGACTAGCGATCGCCCAAGAGACCCAGTACTTC.

The sample holds many counts of this clonotype. This chain joins TRBV5-1 and TRBJ2-1; TRBD2 agrees at 8 bases. This CDR3 spans 17 amino acids. V lost 1 base, J lost 0 bases, and 6 bases stayed unmatched. CDR1 SGHRS and CDR2 YFSETQ come from the germline V gene. CDR3 sequence reads: CASSLFGGGNSYNEQFF. The CDR3 DNA sequence: TGCGCCAGCAGCTTGTTCGGCGGGGGGAACTCCTACAATGAGCAGTTCTTC.

In DNA, the CDR3 is TGCAGTGCTGGATCGCCCGGGACAGGGTCCTATAGCAATCAGCCCCAGCATTTT. Protein product: CSAGSPGTGSYSNQPQHF. V usage is TRBV20-1 and J usage is TRBJ1-5; 9 bases are a match to TRBD1. The length of the CDR3 is 18 residues. V shed 5 bases and J 0 bases; nucleotides not matched to a gene: 14. CDR1 and CDR2 (germline): DFQATT, SNEGSKA (reference sequence).

The chain combines TRBV20-1 with TRBJ2-2, with 10 bases identical to TRBD2. CDR1 is DFQATT and CDR2 is SNEGSKA in the germline V gene (reference sequence). The CDR3 has 16 residues. Trimming cost V 0 bases and J 8 bases; bases outside gene matches: 9. CDR3 sequence: CSARDRSGGDSGELFF. CDR3 coding DNA: TGCAGTGCTAGAGATAGAAGCGGGGGGGATTCAGGGGAGCTGTTTTTT.

This clonotype was seen many times. The chain joins TRBV7-2 to TRBJ1-6; the D gene is possibly TRBD1 (6 bases). The length of the CDR3 is 16 residues. Per germline, CDR1 SGHTA and CDR2 FQGNSA. The V gene lost 1 base and the J gene lost 7 bases, with 14 bases spanning the gap. The CDR3 is CASSLVDGGENSPLHF. The DNA of the CDR3 is TGTGCCAGCAGCTTAGTTGATGGGGGCGAGAATTCACCCCTCCACTTT.

This clonotype has at least ten counts. DNA of the CDR3: TGCGCCAGCAGTGAGTCTCACAGGGGGCTGAGCTCCTACGAGCAGTACTTC. It yields the protein CASSESHRGLSSYEQYF. The rearrangement joins TRBV10-2 to TRBJ2-7, with 9 bases matching TRBD1. Germline trimming cut 0 bases from V and 0 bases from J; bases unmatched to any gene: 6. The germline V gene has CDR1 WSHSY and CDR2 SAAADI. The CDR3 covers 17 residues.

This chain uses TRBV2 with TRBJ1-2; no firm D call. Germline V CDR1 and CDR2: SNHLY, FYNNEI. V lost 7 bases to trimming and J lost 5 bases, with 20 bases between them. This CDR3 is built from 15 residues. The CDR3 sequence: CASMGSRIGTYGYTF. The CDR3 region has the DNA TGTGCCAGCATGGGGAGCCGGATCGGCACGTATGGCTACACCTTC.

In its sample, this clonotype was seen many times. The genes are TRBV7-9 and TRBJ1-6, with 9 bases matching TRBD1. V dropped 4 bases and J dropped 6; count of bases not matched to a gene: 7. The V gene's germline CDR1 is SEHNR and CDR2 FQNEAQ (reference sequence). This CDR3 spans 16 amino acids. CDR3 in DNA: TGTGCCAGCAGCTCTCCTTGGGACAGGGTTAATTCACCCCTCCACTTT. Translating gives CASSSPWDRVNSPLHF.

This clonotype was seen repeatedly, ten times or more. This chain links TRBV7-2 with TRBJ1-1, with D possibly matching TRBD1 (5 bases). Germline-derived CDR1 and CDR2 are SGHTA and FQGNSA. CDR3 length: 13 amino acids. Trimming removed 8 bases at V and 4 bases at J, with 14 bases between. The CDR3 is CASGIQGGTEAFF. CDR3 sequence (DNA): TGTGCCAGCGGCATTCAGGGCGGCACTGAAGCTTTCTTT.

The chain couples TRBV5-1 to TRBJ1-5; D unresolved. CDR3 length equals 15 residues. Germline CDR1 is SGHRS and CDR2 is YFSETQ. Between the trimmed V and J ends, which lost 2 bases and 5 bases, there was a span of 14 bases. The CDR3 DNA reads as TGCGCCAGCAGCTTAGGAGTAGGACTCGATCAGCCCCAGCATTTT. Translating gives CASSLGVGLDQPQHF.

The gene calls are TRBV28 and TRBJ1-2; no reliable D call. Trimming left V 2 bases short and J 4 bases short, with 11 bases between. The CDR3 extends over 14 amino acids. Looked up from germline, CDR1 is MDHEN and CDR2 is SYDVKM. In DNA form, the CDR3 reads TGTGCCAGCAGTTTAAGTGAGGGAACCTATGGCTACACCTTC. Residues: CASSLSEGTYGYTF.

This clonotype was detected only a few times. This likely comes from a read error, as the CDR3 has no conserved phenylalanine or tryptophan at its end. The chain links TRBV12-3 or TRBV12-4 to TRBJ1-1; 10 positions match TRBD1. The CDR3 contains 16 residues. The V segment lost 7 bases and the J segment 0 bases; nucleotides outside the gene matches: 8. Written as DNA, the CDR3 is TGTGCCAGCACCCCGGGACAGGGGCGTATGAACACTGAAGCTTTCCTT. Protein sequence: CASTPGQGRMNTEAFL.

In regard to this clonotype: An end of the junction does not agree with germline; a read error may underlie this. The chain links TRBV3-1 to TRBJ1-2, with a tentative D call TRBD1 (6 bases). Germline lookup yields CDR1 LGHDT and CDR2 YNNKEL (reference sequence). The CDR3 covers 16 residues. CDR3 in DNA: TGTGCCAGCAGTCAAGACCCTCCGGGGGGCCGGGGTGGCTACACCTTC. Residues: CASSQDPPGGRGGYTF.